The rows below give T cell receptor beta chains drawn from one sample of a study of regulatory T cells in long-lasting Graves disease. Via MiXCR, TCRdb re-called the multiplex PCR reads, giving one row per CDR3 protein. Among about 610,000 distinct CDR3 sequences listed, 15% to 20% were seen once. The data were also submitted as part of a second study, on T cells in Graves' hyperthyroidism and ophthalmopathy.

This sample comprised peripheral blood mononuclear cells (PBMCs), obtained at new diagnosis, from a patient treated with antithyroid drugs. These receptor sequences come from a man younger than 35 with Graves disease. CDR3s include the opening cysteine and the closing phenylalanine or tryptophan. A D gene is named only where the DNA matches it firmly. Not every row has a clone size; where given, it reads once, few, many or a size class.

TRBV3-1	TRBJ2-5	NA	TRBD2	TGTGCCAGCAGCCGGAGCGGGAGGGCCTTGGAGACCCAGTACTTC	CASSRSGRALETQYF
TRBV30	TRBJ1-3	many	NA	TGTGCCTGGGTAACAGGAGGTGGAGGAAACACCATATATTTT	CAWVTGGGGNTIYF
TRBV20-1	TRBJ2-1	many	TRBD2	TGCAGTGCTTTCCCGGGAGGGGGTGAGCAGTTCTTC	CSAFPGGGEQFF
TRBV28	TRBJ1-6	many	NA	TGTGCCAGCAGTCCGTCAGAAGGGGGTGGTGATTCACCCCTCCACTTT	CASSPSEGGGDSPLHF
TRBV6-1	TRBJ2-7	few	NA	TGTGCCAGCAGCCCAGATAGTCGAAGGGGGACAAGGGACGAGCAGTACTTC	CASSPDSRRGTRDEQYF
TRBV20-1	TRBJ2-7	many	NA	TGCAGTGCTAGAGATCGGCCAGGTGACTCCTACGAGCAGTACTTC	CSARDRPGDSYEQYF
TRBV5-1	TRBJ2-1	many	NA	TGCGCCAGCAGCTCGAGGCCCCGCTCCTACAATGAGCAGTTCTTC	CASSSRPRSYNEQFF
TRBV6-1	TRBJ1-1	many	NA	TGTGCCACGCGATTGGTGGTGCCAGGCACTGAAGCTTTCTTT	CATRLVVPGTEAFF
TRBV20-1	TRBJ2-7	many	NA	TGCAGTGCTAGAGGAGGCTCTCACGCCTACGAGCAGTACTTC	CSARGGSHAYEQYF
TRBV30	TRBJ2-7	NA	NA	TGTGCCTGGAGTGGGGACGTCTACGAGCAGTACTTC	CAWSGDVYEQYF
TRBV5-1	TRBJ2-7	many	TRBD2	TGCGCCAGCAGCCCGGTTACGGCGGGAGGCTACGAGCAGTACTTC	CASSPVTAGGYEQYF
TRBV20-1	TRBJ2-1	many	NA	TGCAGTGCTCCCGGAGGGAATGAGCAGTTCTTC	CSAPGGNEQFF
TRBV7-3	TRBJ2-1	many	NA	TGTGCCAGCAGCTTAAACGTTAACAATGAGCAGTTCTTC	CASSLNVNNEQFF
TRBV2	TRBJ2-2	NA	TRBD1	TGTGCCAGCAGTGAGACAGGGGGCCTCACCGGGGAGCTGTTTTTT	CASSETGGLTGELFF
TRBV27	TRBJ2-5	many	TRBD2	TGTGCCAGCAGTTTATACAGCGGGACGGGGGAGACCCAGTACTTC	CASSLYSGTGETQYF
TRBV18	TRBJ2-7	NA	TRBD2	TGTGCCAGCTCACCCTATAGCGGGACGGAAGACTACGAGCAGTACTTC	CASSPYSGTEDYEQYF
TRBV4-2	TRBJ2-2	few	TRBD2	TGTGCCAGCAGCACTGGACTAGCGTGGACCGGGGAGCTGTTTTTT	CASSTGLAWTGELFF
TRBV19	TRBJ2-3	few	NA	TGTGCCAGTATGAAGGGGACCGGCACAGATACGCAGTATTTT	CASMKGTGTDTQYF
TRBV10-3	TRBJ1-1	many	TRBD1	TGTGCCATCAGTGAGGGGACAGGTCAGGGAACTGAAGCTTTCTTT	CAISEGTGQGTEAFF
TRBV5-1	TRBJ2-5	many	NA	TGCGCCAGCAGCTTGTACCGGGACCAAGAGACCCAGTACTTC	CASSLYRDQETQYF
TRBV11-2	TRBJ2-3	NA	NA	TGTGCCAGCAGCTTGATAGCGCAAAGCACAGATACGCAGTATTTT	CASSLIAQSTDTQYF
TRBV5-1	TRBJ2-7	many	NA	TGCGCCAGCAGCTCGGGACTCGCCTACGAGCAGTACTTC	CASSSGLAYEQYF
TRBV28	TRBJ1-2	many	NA	TGTGCCAGCAGTTCGGAGAGCGGCTACACCTTC	CASSSESGYTF
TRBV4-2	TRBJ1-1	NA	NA	TGTGCCAGCAGCCCCTCGGCAGGGGACACTGAAGCTTTCTTT	CASSPSAGDTEAFF
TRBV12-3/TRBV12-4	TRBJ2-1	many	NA	TGTGCCAGCAGTAATTCGTCCCCCAATGAGCAGTTCTTC	CASSNSSPNEQFF
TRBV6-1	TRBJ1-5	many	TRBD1	TGTGCCAGCAGTCATAGACAGGGGGGTAAACAGCCCCAGCATTTT	CASSHRQGGKQPQHF
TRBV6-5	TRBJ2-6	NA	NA	TGTGCCAGCAGTTATGCGGAGGCCTCTGGGGCCAACGTCCTGACTTTC	CASSYAEASGANVLTF
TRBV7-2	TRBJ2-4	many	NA	TGTGCCAGCAGCTTAAGGGGGGGAACCAAAAACATTCAGTACTTC	CASSLRGGTKNIQYF
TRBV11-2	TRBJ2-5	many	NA	TGTGCCAGCAGCTTAGGGAGTTGGACAGAGACCCAGTACTTC	CASSLGSWTETQYF
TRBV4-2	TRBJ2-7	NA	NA	TGTGCCAGCAGCCATACAGGCGGGACTTTGACCTACGAGCAGTACTTC	CASSHTGGTLTYEQYF
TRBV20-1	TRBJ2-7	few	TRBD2	TGCAGTGCTCGCCTACCGGCTAGCGGGCGTGGGGGCGAGCAGTACTTC	CSARLPASGRGGEQYF
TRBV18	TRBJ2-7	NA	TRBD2	TGTGCCAGCTCTCAAGTAGCGGGAGGGCCAGGGTACGAGCAGAACTTC	CASSQVAGGPGYEQNF
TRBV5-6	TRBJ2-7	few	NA	TGTGCCAGCAGCTTGGGGACATTCGACTACGAGCAGTACTTC	CASSLGTFDYEQYF
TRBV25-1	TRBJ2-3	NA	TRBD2	TGTGCCAGCAGTGAAGCGGGAGGCCGGGTCACAGATACGCAGTATTTT	CASSEAGGRVTDTQYF
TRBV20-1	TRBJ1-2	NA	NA	TGCAGTGCGGCCGCTCCTGGCGGTGGCTACACCTTC	CSAAAPGGGYTF
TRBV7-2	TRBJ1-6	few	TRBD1	TGTGCCAGCAGCACCGGGACAGGGGGTTTGGCCCTCCACTTT	CASSTGTGGLALHF
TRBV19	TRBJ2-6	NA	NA	TGTGCCAGTAGGGAGCCGGGACAACTCTCTGGGGCCAACGTCCTGACTTTC	CASREPGQLSGANVLTF
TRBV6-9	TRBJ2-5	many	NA	TGTGCCAGCAGTTTCGGGCTAGCCGGAGAGACCCAGTACTTC	CASSFGLAGETQYF
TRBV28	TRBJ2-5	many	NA	TGTGCCAGCAAGAAGGAGCGGTGGGAGACCCAGTACTTC	CASKKERWETQYF
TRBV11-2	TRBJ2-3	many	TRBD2	TGTGCCAGCAGCTTTTCCCTAGCGGCCAATACGCAGTATTTT	CASSFSLAANTQYF
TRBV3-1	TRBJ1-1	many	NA	TGCGCCAGCAGCCAAGCAGAGGGGATGAACACTGAAGCTTTCTTT	CASSQAEGMNTEAFF
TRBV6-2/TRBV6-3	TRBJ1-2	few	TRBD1	TGTGCCAGCAGTTACTCGGCACAGGGGACCTTTCCCGACTATGGCTACACCTTC	CASSYSAQGTFPDYGYTF
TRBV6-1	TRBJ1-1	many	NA	TGTGCCAGCAGTCGAAAAACAGCACCGAACACTGAAGCTTTCTTT	CASSRKTAPNTEAFF
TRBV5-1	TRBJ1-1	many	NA	TGCGCCAGCTTCACGGGGTTGGGGGACACTGAAGCTTTCTTT	CASFTGLGDTEAFF
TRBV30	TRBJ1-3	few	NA	TGTGCCTGGAGAGTCGAAGCTGGAAACACCATATATTTT	CAWRVEAGNTIYF
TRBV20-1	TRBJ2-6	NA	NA	TGCAGTGCTAGAGATAGGCGTCTTGGGGCCAACGTCCTGACTTTC	CSARDRRLGANVLTF
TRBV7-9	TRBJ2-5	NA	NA	TGTGCCAGCAGTTACAGGGCCCAAGAGACCCAGTACTTC	CASSYRAQETQYF